This paragraph covers one T cell receptor beta chain sequence. The antigen remains undetermined. This specimen comes from a study of T cells in Graves' hyperthyroidism and ophthalmopathy. Study-level points and caveats: Separating ophthalmopathy from stable hyperthyroidism was achieved by a 13 V-J model.

The CDR3 loop spans 15 amino acids. Germline lookup yields CDR1 MNHEY and CDR2 SMNVEV (reference sequence). V dropped 4 bases and J dropped 0 bases, with 13 bases sitting between them. The source material, RNA transcripts, was used to amplify TCR beta CDR3 regions. In the first-round RT-PCR of the TCR CDR3, the HTBI primer set was used. TCRdb re-derived calls from the multiplex PCR reads in MiXCR, one entry per CDR3 protein. This sample has 280,000 or so distinct CDR3 sequences, with under 30% found just once. Sequencing was performed on blood. The chain has TRBV27 and TRBJ2-7, with unresolved D. The source is a man between 40 and 49 years old with Graves' hyperthyroidism that later progressed to Graves' ophthalmopathy. The CDR3 DNA follows: TGTGCCAGCAGTTCCCGTCCCGGACCCTCCTACGAGCAGTACTTC. Translating gives CASSSRPGPSYEQYF.